This entry concerns a single TCR beta chain. Its antigen is unidentified. There are 14 residues in the CDR3. V lost 6 bases, J lost 3 bases, and 12 bases lay in between. CDR1 and CDR2 (germline): LNHDA, SQIVND (reference sequence). This sample was included in a study of shared clonotypes between healthy human individuals. Study-level results: The researchers took only blood, and tissue repertoires probably look different.

This table comes from immunoSEQ multiplex PCR, and its TCRdb copy is limited to in-frame clones, with some not included. The table lists around 2.1 million clones, 85% to 95% of them singletons. Naive CD8 cells comprised CD45RO-negative, CCR7-positively selected cells, excluding terminally differentiated effector memory CD45RA+ cells. The sequence came from a man aged 18 to 30 in good health. Some clones in this sample may be carry-over from other donors' samples. The source material was naive CD8+ T cells from PBMCs. V usage is TRBV19 and J usage is TRBJ2-1; tentative D call: TRBD2 (6 bases). CDR3 amino acids: CASRFSGDYNEQFF. CDR3 in DNA: TGTGCCAGTAGGTTTAGCGGAGACTACAATGAGCAGTTCTTC.